Only one count was recorded for the clone carrying this T cell receptor (beta chain). The record originates from a study of blood T cell repertoires in COVID-19. Study-wide context: Material from acute and convalescent COVID-19 was sourced from the United States, Italy and Spain. PBMCs, B-cell-depleted T cells, or T cells were the source of the cDNA or gDNA that made up the material.

This CDR3 spans 16 amino acids. The V end lost 3 bases, the J end lost 6 bases, and 19 bases lay between the germline ends. The V gene's germline CDR1 is MRHNA and CDR2 SNTAGT. Per the original data handling: Estimated nucleated cell counts came from reference gene primer amplification. Profiled with immunoSEQ multiplex PCR; TCRdb holds only in-frame clones, not every one. The V and J calls and clone size come from that table; D and trimming were worked out from the DNA. The profile covers roughly 190,000 clones, with more than 85% appearing a single time and around 1.2% taken by the ten largest. The source of this sequence is a man aged 30-40 years with acute or convalescent COVID-19. The sample consisted of peripheral blood. J is TRBJ2-3 and V is TRBV6-4, with D perhaps TRBD2 (6 bases). Here the CDR3 DNA reads TGTGCCAGCAGTGAGACGGGCGGGGCCACGGCTGATACGCAGTATTTT. Translation: CASSETGGATADTQYF.